This section outlines one T cell receptor (beta chain) sequence together with its context. The antigen is not known. Aged roughly 6 to 100, donors were systemically healthy Caucasians from Russia. The sample belongs to a study of blood T cells in healthy people across ages. PCR was performed a second time for 7 to 11 cycles using a sample-barcoded 5' primer and a J-beta primer mix. Using its own MiXCR run on the 5' RACE reads, TCRdb lists one record per CDR3 protein. The table has hundreds of thousands of distinct CDR3 sequences, roughly 64% seen once. The study, taken as a whole, reports: There was a strong correlation between TCR beta diversity and naive T cell percentage. Long-lived donors had more naive CD4+ cells and higher diversity than aged donors.

The source material was blood. This TCR was recovered from a man younger than 45 in good health.

The chain's CDR3 is CSARQVVYYEQYF. The CDR3 coding sequence is TGCAGTGCTAGACAGGTGGTGTACTACGAGCAGTACTTC. This rearrangement joins TRBV20-1 to TRBJ2-7; D is uncertain. The CDR3 totals 13 residues. CDR1 is DFQATT and CDR2 is SNEGSKA in the germline V gene (reference sequence). V lost 2 bases, J lost 3 bases, and 11 bases lay in between.